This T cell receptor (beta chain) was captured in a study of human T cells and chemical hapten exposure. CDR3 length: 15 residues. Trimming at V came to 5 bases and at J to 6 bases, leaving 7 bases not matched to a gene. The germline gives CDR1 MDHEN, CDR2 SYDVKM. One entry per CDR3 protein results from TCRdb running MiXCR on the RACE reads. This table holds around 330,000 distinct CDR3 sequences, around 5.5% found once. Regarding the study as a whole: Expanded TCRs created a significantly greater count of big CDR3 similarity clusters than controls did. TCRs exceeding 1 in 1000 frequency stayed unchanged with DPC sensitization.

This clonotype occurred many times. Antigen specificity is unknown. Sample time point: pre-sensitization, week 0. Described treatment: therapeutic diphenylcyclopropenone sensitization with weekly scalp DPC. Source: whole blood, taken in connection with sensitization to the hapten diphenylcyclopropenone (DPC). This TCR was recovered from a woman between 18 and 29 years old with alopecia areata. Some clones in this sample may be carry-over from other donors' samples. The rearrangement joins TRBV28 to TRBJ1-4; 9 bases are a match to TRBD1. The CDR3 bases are TGTGCCAGCAGTGGACGGGACAGGGAGGATGAAAAACTGTTTTTT. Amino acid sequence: CASSGRDREDEKLFF.